Here is one T cell receptor (beta chain) with its context. What it binds is unknown. Germline and junction disagree at one end, which may indicate a read error. All patients experienced relapse after autologous stem cell transplantation, and brentuximab vedotin exposure was variable. This sample was taken from a study of PD-1 blockade in classical Hodgkin lymphoma. Points from the study as a whole: By cycle point C4D1, TCR diversity had risen significantly in CD4+ cells (but not CD8+ cells).

Clones were read by immunoSEQ multiplex PCR, and TCRdb kept only the in-frame ones, dropping some. This sample has 90,000 to 130,000 clones; approximately 90% occur once, and the top ten carry about 20%. The specimen comprised peripheral blood mononuclear cells (PBMCs), sampled before the second cycle of nivolumab. This TCR was recovered from a human donor with classical Hodgkin lymphoma.

CDR3: CASTLRGTMNTEAFF. CDR3 DNA: TGTGCCAGCACCTTACGGGGGACGATGAACACTGAAGCTTTCTTT. The V call is TRBV7-8, the J call TRBJ1-1, with a tentative D call TRBD1 (5 bases). The CDR3 is made up of 15 amino acids. Germline loops: CDR1 SGHVS, CDR2 FQNEAQ.